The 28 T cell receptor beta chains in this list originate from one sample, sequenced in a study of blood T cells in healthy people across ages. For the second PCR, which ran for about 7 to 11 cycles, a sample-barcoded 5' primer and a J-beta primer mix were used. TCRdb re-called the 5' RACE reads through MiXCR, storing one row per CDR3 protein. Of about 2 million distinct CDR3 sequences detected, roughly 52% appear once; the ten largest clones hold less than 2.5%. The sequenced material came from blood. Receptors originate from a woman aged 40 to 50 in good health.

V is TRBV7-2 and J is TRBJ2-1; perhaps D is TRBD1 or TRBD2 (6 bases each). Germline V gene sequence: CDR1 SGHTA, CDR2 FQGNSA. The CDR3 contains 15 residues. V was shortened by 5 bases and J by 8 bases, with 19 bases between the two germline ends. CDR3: CASSKQGGGYYEQFF. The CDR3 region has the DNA TGTGCCAGCAGCAAACAGGGTGGGGGGTATTATGAGCAGTTCTTC.

The CDR3 bases are TGTGCCAGCAGTGCCAGGGACAGGGCGGGACAGAAATATGGCTACACCTTC. Residues: CASSARDRAGQKYGYTF. The chain recombines TRBV27 with TRBJ1-2, with 9 positions matching TRBD1. This CDR3 region has 17 residues. The germline CDR1 and CDR2 sequences are MNHEY and SMNVEV (reference sequence). V dropped 5 bases and J dropped 5; count of bases not matched to a gene: 15.

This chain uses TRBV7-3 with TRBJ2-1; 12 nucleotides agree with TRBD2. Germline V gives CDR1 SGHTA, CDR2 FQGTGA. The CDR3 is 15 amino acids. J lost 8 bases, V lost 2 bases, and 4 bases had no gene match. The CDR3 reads CASSLGGLAGDEQFF. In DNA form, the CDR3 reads TGTGCCAGCAGCTTAGGGGGACTAGCGGGCGATGAGCAGTTCTTC.

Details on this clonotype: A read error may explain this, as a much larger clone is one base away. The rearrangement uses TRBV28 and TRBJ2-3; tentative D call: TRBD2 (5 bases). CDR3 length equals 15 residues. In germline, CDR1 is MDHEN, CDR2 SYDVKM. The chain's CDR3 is CASSLVPPSTETQYF. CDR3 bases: TGTGCCAGCAGTTTAGTCCCCCCTAGCACAGAGACGCAGTATTTT. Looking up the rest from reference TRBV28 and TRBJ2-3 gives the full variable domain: DVKVTQSSRYLVKRTGEKVFLECVQDMDHENMFWYRQDPGLGLRLIYFSYDVKMKEKGDIPEGYSVSREKKERFSLILESASTNQTSMYLCASSLVPPSTETQYFGPGTRLTVL.

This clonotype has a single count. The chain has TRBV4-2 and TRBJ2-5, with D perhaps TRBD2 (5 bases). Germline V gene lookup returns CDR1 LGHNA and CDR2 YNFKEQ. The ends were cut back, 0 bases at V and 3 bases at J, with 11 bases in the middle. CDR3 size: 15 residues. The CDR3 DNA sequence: TGTGCCAGCAGCCAAGAAGGAGGTAGGAAAGAGACCCAGTACTTC. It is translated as CASSQEGGRKETQYF.

The CDR3, as DNA: TGTGCCAGCTCACCCGGGGGTCACACCCTGGAGGAGACCCAGTACTTC. It encodes CASSPGGHTLEETQYF. This sequence joins TRBV2 and TRBJ2-7; D may be TRBD2 (6 bases). The better agreement between TRBJ2-5 and the DNA end casts doubt on the J call. The CDR3 covers 16 residues. Germline loops: CDR1 SNHLY, CDR2 FYNNEI.

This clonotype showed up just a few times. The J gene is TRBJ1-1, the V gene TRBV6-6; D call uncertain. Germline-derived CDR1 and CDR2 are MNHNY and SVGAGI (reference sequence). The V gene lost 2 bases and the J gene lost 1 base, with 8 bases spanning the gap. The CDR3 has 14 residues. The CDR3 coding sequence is TGTGCCAGCAGTTACGGAGGGCAGAACACTGAAGCTTTCTTT. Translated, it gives CASSYGGQNTEAFF.

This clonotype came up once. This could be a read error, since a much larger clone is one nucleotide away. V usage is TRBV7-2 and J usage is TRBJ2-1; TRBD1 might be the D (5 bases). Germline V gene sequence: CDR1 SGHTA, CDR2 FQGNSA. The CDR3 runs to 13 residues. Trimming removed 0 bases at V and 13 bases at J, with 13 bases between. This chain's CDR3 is CASSLARVETQFF. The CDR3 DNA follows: TGTGCCAGCAGCTTAGCCAGGGTAGAGACCCAGTTCTTC.

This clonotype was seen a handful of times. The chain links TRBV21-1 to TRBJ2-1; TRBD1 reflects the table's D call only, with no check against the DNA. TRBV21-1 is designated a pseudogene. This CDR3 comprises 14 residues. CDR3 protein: CATPHRGPYNEQFF. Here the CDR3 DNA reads TGTGCCACCCCACACAGGGGTCCCTACAATGAGCAGTTCTTC.

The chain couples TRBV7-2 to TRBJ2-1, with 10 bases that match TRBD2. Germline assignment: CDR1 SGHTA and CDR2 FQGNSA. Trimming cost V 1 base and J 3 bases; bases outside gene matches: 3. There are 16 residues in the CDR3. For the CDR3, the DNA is TGTGCCAGCAGCTTAGAACTAGCGGGGTACTACAATGAGCAGTTCTTC. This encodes CASSLELAGYYNEQFF.

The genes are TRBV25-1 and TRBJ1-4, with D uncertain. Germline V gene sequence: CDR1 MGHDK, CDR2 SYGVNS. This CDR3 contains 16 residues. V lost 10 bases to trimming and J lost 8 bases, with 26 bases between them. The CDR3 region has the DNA TGTGCCACCAACGCCGGCCCGCCAGTGGGCGGAGAAAAACTGTTTTTT. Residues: CATNAGPPVGGEKLFF. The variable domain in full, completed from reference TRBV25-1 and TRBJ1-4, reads EADIYQTPRYLVIGTGKKITLECSQTMGHDKMYWYQQDPGMELHLIHYSYGVNSTEKGDLSSESTVSRIRTEHFPLTLESARPSHTSQYLCATNAGPPVGGEKLFFGSGTQLSVL.

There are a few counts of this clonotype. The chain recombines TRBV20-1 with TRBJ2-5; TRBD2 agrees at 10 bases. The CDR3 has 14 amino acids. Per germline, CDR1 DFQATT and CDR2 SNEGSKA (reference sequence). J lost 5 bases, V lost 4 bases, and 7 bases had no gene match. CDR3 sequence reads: CSATYKTSGETQYF. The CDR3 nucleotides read TGCAGTGCTACATACAAGACTAGCGGGGAGACCCAGTACTTC.

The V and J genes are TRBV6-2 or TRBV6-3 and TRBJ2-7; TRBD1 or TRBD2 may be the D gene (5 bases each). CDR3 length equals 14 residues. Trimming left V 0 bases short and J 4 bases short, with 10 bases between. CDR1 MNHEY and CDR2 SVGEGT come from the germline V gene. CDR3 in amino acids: CASSYSNWGYEQYF. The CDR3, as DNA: TGTGCCAGCAGTTACTCGAACTGGGGGTACGAGCAGTACTTC.

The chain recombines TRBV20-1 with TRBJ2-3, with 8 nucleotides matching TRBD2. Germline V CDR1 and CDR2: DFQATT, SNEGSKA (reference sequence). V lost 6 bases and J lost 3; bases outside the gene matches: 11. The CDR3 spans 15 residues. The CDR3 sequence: CSARGGEVETDTQYF. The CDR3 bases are TGCAGTGCCCGGGGGGGGGAAGTTGAAACAGATACGCAGTATTTT.

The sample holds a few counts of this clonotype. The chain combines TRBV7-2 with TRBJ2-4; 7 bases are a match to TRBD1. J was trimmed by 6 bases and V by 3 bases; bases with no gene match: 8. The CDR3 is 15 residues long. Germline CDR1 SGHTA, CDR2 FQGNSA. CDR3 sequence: CASSFSGTVGNIQYF. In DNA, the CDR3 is TGTGCCAGCAGCTTTTCCGGGACAGTTGGAAACATTCAGTACTTC.

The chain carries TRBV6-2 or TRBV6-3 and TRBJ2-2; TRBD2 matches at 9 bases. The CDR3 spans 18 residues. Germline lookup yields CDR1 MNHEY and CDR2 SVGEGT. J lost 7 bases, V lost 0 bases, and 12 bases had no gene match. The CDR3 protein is CASSYSSVGGGAHGELFF. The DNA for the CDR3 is TGTGCCAGCAGTTACTCGAGCGTTGGCGGGGGGGCCCACGGGGAGCTGTTTTTT.

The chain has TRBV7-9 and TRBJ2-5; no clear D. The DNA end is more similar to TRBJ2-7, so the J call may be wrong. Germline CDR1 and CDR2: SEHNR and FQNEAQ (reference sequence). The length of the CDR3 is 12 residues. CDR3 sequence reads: CASSADFNEQYF. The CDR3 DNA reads TGTGCCAGCAGCGCCGACTTCAACGAGCAGTACTTC.

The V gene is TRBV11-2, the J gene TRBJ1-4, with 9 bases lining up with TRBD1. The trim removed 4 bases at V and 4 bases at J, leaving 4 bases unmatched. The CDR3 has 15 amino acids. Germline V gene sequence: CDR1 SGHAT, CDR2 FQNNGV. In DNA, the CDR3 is TGTGCCAGCAGCTCCGGGACAGGGCTTAATGAAAAACTGTTTTTT. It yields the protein CASSSGTGLNEKLFF.

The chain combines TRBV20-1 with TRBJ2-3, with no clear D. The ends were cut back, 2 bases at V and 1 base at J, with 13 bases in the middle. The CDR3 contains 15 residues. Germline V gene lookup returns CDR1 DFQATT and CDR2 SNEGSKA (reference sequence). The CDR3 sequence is CSARNDIAGTDTQYF. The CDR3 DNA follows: TGCAGTGCTAGAAATGACATAGCTGGCACAGATACGCAGTATTTT.

CDR3 sequence reads: CASSAFPGQFYGYTF. The CDR3 region has the DNA TGCGCCAGCAGCGCTTTTCCGGGACAGTTCTATGGCTACACCTTC. The chain recombines TRBV5-1 with TRBJ1-2, with 7 bases identical to TRBD1. CDR3 length: 15 residues. Germline V CDR1 and CDR2: SGHRS, YFSETQ. The junction had 10 bases not matched to a gene; V was cut back by 4 bases and J by 4 bases.

In DNA form, the CDR3 reads TGTGCCATCAGTGAGTCGGGGCTTGGCGCCGCCTACAATGAGCAGTTCTTC. It yields the protein CAISESGLGAAYNEQFF. The chain uses TRBV10-3 and TRBJ2-1, with a weak D call TRBD1 (5 bases). Trimming shortened V by 0 bases and J by 2 bases, and 14 bases separated the two germline ends. This CDR3 has 17 amino acids. CDR1 and CDR2 (germline): ENHRY, SYGVKD.

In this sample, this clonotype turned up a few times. CDR3 nucleotide sequence: TGTGCCAGCAGTGAAGGGGTCCCAGGAGCCAAAAACATTCAGTACTTC. This translates into CASSEGVPGAKNIQYF. The chain combines TRBV2 with TRBJ2-4; D unclear. CDR1 and CDR2 (germline): SNHLY, FYNNEI. Deletions cut 1 base from V and 0 bases from J, with 10 bases between. The CDR3 has 16 amino acids.

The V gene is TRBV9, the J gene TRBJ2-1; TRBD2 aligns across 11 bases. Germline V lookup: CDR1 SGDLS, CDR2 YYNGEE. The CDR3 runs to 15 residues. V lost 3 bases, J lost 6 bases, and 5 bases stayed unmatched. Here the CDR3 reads CASSAVAGGPNEQFF. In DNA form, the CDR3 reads TGTGCCAGCAGCGCGGTAGCGGGGGGGCCCAATGAGCAGTTCTTC.

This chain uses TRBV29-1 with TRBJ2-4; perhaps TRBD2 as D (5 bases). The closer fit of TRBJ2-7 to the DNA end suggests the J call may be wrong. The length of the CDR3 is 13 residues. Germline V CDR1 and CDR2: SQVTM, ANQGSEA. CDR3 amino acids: CSAADGVAAEQYF. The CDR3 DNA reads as TGCAGCGCCGCGGACGGGGTTGCTGCCGAGCAGTACTTC.

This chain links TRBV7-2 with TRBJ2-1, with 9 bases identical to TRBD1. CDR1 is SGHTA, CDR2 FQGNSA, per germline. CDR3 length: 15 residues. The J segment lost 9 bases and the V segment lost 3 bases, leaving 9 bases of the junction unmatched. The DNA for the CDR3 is TGTGCCAGCAGCTTGGGGGACAGGGTCGCCGCTGAGCAGTTCTTC. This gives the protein CASSLGDRVAAEQFF. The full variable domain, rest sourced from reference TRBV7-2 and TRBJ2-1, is GAGVSQSPSNKVTEKGKDVELRCDPISGHTALYWYRQSLGQGLEFLIYFQGNSAPDKSGLPSDRFSAERTGGSVSTLTIQRTQQEDSAVYLCASSLGDRVAAEQFFGPGTRLTVL.

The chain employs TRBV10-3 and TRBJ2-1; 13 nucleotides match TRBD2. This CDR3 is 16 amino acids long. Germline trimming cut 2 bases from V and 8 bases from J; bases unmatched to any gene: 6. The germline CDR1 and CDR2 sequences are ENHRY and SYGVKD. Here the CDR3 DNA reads TGTGCCATCAGTGAGCCCGGGACTAGCGGGGTACATGAGCAGTTCTTC. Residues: CAISEPGTSGVHEQFF.

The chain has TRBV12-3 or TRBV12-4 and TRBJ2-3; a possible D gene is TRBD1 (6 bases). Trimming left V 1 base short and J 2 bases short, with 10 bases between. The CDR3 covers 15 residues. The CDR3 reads CASSLVGATTDTQYF. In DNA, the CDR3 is TGTGCCAGCAGTTTAGTGGGGGCCACCACAGATACGCAGTATTTT.

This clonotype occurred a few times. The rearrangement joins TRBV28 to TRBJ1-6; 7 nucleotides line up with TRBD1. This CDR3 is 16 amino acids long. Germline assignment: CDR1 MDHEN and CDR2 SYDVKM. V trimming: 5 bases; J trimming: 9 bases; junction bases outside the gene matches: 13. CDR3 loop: CASSPVRQGWSSPLHF. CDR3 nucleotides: TGTGCCAGCAGTCCCGTGAGACAGGGATGGTCTTCACCCCTCCACTTT.